This passage covers 9 T cell receptor beta chains from one sample sequenced in a study of beta chain features in type 1 diabetes. Study conclusions and caveats: TCRB CDR3 length was moderately but significantly reduced in all four CD4+ subsets of Type 1 diabetes patients.

Every bit of the isolated RNA underwent reverse transcription, so sequencing read expressed TCRB transcripts. The protocol was immunoSEQ multiplex PCR, while the TCRdb copy is restricted to in-frame clones and leaves out a portion. The sample comprises 500,000 to 650,000 clones, 12% of which are singletons, and more than 0.095% rests with the top ten. No antigens are known for them. The sample was naive CD4+ T cells from blood. The source of these receptors is a young man with type 1 diabetes.

The chain employs TRBV29-1 and TRBJ2-3; the match to TRBD1 covers 8 bases. This CDR3 has 14 amino acids. Germline V gene lookup returns CDR1 SQVTM and CDR2 ANQGSEA. The V gene end was trimmed by 6 bases and the J gene end by 6 bases; junction bases not matched to a gene: 11. The CDR3: CSVGAGGGADTQYF. The DNA of the CDR3 is TGCAGCGTGGGGGCAGGGGGCGGTGCGGATACGCAGTATTTT.

There are a few counts of this clone. This chain links TRBV18 with TRBJ2-1; D possibly uses TRBD1 or TRBD2 (5 bases each). The germline V gene encodes CDR1 KGHSH and CDR2 LQKENI. The length of the CDR3 is 16 residues. Trimming pared 3 bases from V and 0 bases from J, leaving 12 bases between. DNA for the CDR3: TGTGCCAGCTCACCTACCGGGACGAGCTCCTACAATGAGCAGTTCTTC. Its protein product is CASSPTGTSSYNEQFF.

This clone was picked up a small number of times. The chain couples TRBV29-1 to TRBJ2-7; D uncertain. Trimming pared 4 bases from V and 0 bases from J, leaving 10 bases between. This CDR3 spans 13 amino acids. Germline V gene sequence: CDR1 SQVTM, CDR2 ANQGSEA. The CDR3 sequence is CSVGHLSSYEQYF. DNA of the CDR3: TGCAGCGTTGGACATTTAAGCTCCTACGAGCAGTACTTC.

The CDR3 nucleotides read TGTGCCAGCAGCGTAGGGGTCGAGACGCAGTATTTT. Its translation: CASSVGVETQYF. The chain recombines TRBV9 with TRBJ2-3; D ambiguous. There are 12 residues in the CDR3. V was trimmed by 0 bases and J by 9 bases, leaving 8 bases between them. Germline V CDR1 and CDR2: SGDLS, YYNGEE.

The J gene is TRBJ2-7, the V gene TRBV6-6, with a tentative D call TRBD2 (5 bases). The CDR3 contains 14 residues. Trimming took 7 bases from V and 9 from J, leaving 22 bases between them. CDR1 is MNHNY, CDR2 SVGAGI, per germline (reference sequence). The DNA of the CDR3 is TGTGCCAGCAATCTACAGCCACTCTCACGGGGGCAGTACTTC. This codes for CASNLQPLSRGQYF.

V is TRBV5-1 and J is TRBJ1-4; D possibly corresponds to TRBD1 (5 bases). This CDR3 region has 15 residues. Trimming cost V 4 bases and J 7 bases, with 17 bases left between them. In germline, CDR1 is SGHRS, CDR2 YFSETQ. The CDR3 coding sequence is TGCGCCAGCAGCCCGGTCCCGATTCAGGGTGAAAAACTGTTTTTT. Translating it yields CASSPVPIQGEKLFF.

Only a few counts were recorded for this clone. The J gene is TRBJ2-1, the V gene TRBV6-5, with D possibly being TRBD2 (5 bases). The CDR3 has 15 residues. V lost 5 bases, J lost 0 bases, and 11 bases lay in between. Looked up from germline, CDR1 is MNHEY and CDR2 is SVGAGI. This CDR3 reads CASSNSVDSYNEQFF. CDR3 nucleotides: TGTGCCAGCAGTAATAGCGTAGACTCCTACAATGAGCAGTTCTTC.

This clone has more than one count but fewer than ten. The chain recombines TRBV30 with TRBJ2-3, with a tentative D call TRBD2 (5 bases). The CDR3 is 11 amino acids. Trimming pared 3 bases from V and 9 bases from J, leaving 10 bases between. The germline V gene encodes CDR1 GTSNPN and CDR2 SVGIG (reference sequence). As DNA, the CDR3 is TGTGCCTGGAGCGGAGCGGCCACGCAGTATTTT. It codes for CAWSGAATQYF.

This clone was observed a few times. V usage is TRBV11-2 and J usage is TRBJ2-3; 7 positions match TRBD2. J lost 3 bases, V lost 4 bases, and 16 bases had no gene match. CDR1 SGHAT and CDR2 FQNNGV come from the germline V gene. There are 18 residues in the CDR3. CDR3 DNA sequence: TGTGCCAGCAGCTCTAAGTACCTCTGGCGGGGGATAACAGATACGCAGTATTTT. This translates into CASSSKYLWRGITDTQYF.